The 16 T cell receptor beta chains given below trace back to one sample, sequenced in a study of blood T cell repertoires in COVID-19 (dated by TCRdb to 2020 to 2021). Library prep was done by the immunoSEQ multiplex PCR assay. In its TCRdb copy, this immuneACCESS table keeps in-frame sequences only and misses some clones. Where compared with another copy, unresolved V genes explain less than half of these, and the others have no known cause. This sample holds around 160,000 clones; 75% to 85% were observed only once. The biggest ten clones account for about a tenth of the sample. Input material: peripheral blood. The receptor set was obtained from a human donor in a cohort sampled during active COVID-19.

The chain is built from TRBV29-1 and TRBJ2-2; maybe TRBD2 (5 bases). The CDR3 loop spans 11 amino acids. Germline CDR1 SQVTM, CDR2 ANQGSEA. The V and J ends lost 2 bases and 13 bases respectively, with 11 bases between them. CDR3 amino acids: CSVERGLGLFF. The DNA of the CDR3 is TGCAGCGTTGAAAGAGGGCTAGGGCTGTTTTTT.

V gene TRBV5-1 combines with J gene TRBJ2-7, with 9 bases aligning to TRBD2. This CDR3 comprises 15 residues. CDR1 is SGHRS, CDR2 YFSETQ, per germline. Trimming removed 0 bases from V and 5 bases from J; junction bases left unmatched: 6. The CDR3 DNA is TGCGCCAGCAGCTTGGTTAGCGGGAGTTCTCACGAGCAGTACTTC. It encodes CASSLVSGSSHEQYF.

The chain couples TRBV24-1 to TRBJ1-3, with 7 bases identical to TRBD1. The CDR3 contains 15 residues. Germline assignment: CDR1 KGHDR and CDR2 SFDVKD. With V trimmed by 5 bases and J by 4 bases, 7 bases remained unmatched. DNA for the CDR3: TGTGCCACCAGTGCCGCCGGGACAGCCGGAAACACCATATATTTT. Translation: CATSAAGTAGNTIYF.

This clone was seen just once. The chain couples TRBV27 to TRBJ2-1, with TRBD1 matching over 7 bases. The CDR3 extends over 11 amino acids. Trimming cost V 9 bases and J 9 bases; bases outside gene matches: 5. CDR1 MNHEY and CDR2 SMNVEV come from the germline V gene (reference sequence). The CDR3, as DNA: TGTGCCAGTACAGGGGCGGTTGAGCAGTTCTTC. Its translation is CASTGAVEQFF.

J is TRBJ2-7 and V is TRBV10-2; TRBD1 agrees at 8 bases. The CDR3 consists of 14 residues. V shed 7 bases and J 1 base; nucleotides not matched to a gene: 6. Looked up from germline, CDR1 is WSHSY and CDR2 is SAAADI. This CDR3 reads CASNGQGASYEQYF. The CDR3 nucleotides are TGCGCCAGCAATGGACAGGGCGCGTCCTACGAGCAGTACTTC.

The chain carries TRBV7-2 and TRBJ2-1; D is perhaps TRBD2 (5 bases). V shed 3 bases and J shed 4 bases, with 10 bases lying between them. Germline CDR1 is SGHTA and CDR2 is FQGNSA. CDR3 length: 14 residues. The DNA for the CDR3 is TGTGCCAGCAGCTTTCAGGAGGAGTACAATGAGCAGTTCTTC. Its translation: CASSFQEEYNEQFF.

This chain connects TRBV28 to TRBJ2-3, with no clear D. The V and J ends lost 8 bases and 0 bases respectively, with 12 bases between them. The CDR3 is made up of 14 amino acids. Per the germline V gene, CDR1 is MDHEN and CDR2 is SYDVKM. DNA for the CDR3: TGTGCCAGCCTCGACTTAGTTAGCACAGATACGCAGTATTTT. This codes for CASLDLVSTDTQYF.

This clone was recorded only once. The J gene is TRBJ2-1, the V gene TRBV19; 8 positions agree with TRBD2. V trimming: 4 bases; J trimming: 8 bases; junction bases outside the gene matches: 16. CDR1 and CDR2 (germline): LNHDA, SQIVND (reference sequence). This CDR3 region has 17 residues. The CDR3 bases are TGTGCCAGTAGTAGGGATCCCGGGACTAGGCAGGTTTATGAGCAGTTCTTC. Protein: CASSRDPGTRQVYEQFF.

This clone was found once. The rearrangement uses TRBV2 and TRBJ2-3; 10 nucleotides match TRBD2. The CDR3 runs 14 residues. V trimming: 8 bases; J trimming: 5 bases; junction bases outside the gene matches: 7. The germline CDR1 and CDR2 sequences are SNHLY and FYNNEI. The CDR3 bases are TGTGCCAGCGCCCTAGCGGGGGTTAAAGATACGCAGTATTTT. It codes for CASALAGVKDTQYF.

This chain links TRBV6-5 with TRBJ2-1, with a weak D call TRBD1 (6 bases). There are 16 residues in the CDR3. Germline V gene sequence: CDR1 MNHEY, CDR2 SVGAGI. V lost 2 bases and J lost 3, with 14 bases in between. The CDR3 nucleotides are TGTGCCAGCAGTTACAGGGACATCATCAACTACAATGAGCAGTTCTTC. Residues: CASSYRDIINYNEQFF.

The CDR3 reads CASRRVDRQYGYTF. DNA of the CDR3: TGTGCCAGCAGAAGAGTTGACAGGCAGTATGGCTACACCTTC. The chain carries TRBV7-2 and TRBJ1-2, with D perhaps TRBD1 (6 bases). V was cut by 6 bases and J by 5 bases, with 16 bases left in between. The CDR3 length is 14 residues. Germline-derived CDR1 and CDR2 are SGHTA and FQGNSA.

The chain joins TRBV5-4 to TRBJ2-5; 10 nucleotides align to TRBD1. The germline gives CDR1 SGHNT, CDR2 YYREEE (reference sequence). The CDR3 is 14 residues long. V shed 0 bases and J 4 bases; nucleotides not matched to a gene: 0. The CDR3 reads CASSLGTGGETQYF. CDR3 bases: TGTGCCAGCAGCTTGGGGACAGGGGGAGAGACCCAGTACTTC.

The J gene is TRBJ2-2, the V gene TRBV27; TRBD1 agrees at 8 bases. This CDR3 region has 14 residues. Germline V gene sequence: CDR1 MNHEY, CDR2 SMNVEV (reference sequence). Trimming took 5 bases from V and 6 from J; bases not matched to a gene: 5. The chain's CDR3 is CASSPGQGPGELFF. CDR3 in DNA: TGTGCCAGCAGTCCCGGACAGGGTCCCGGGGAGCTGTTTTTT.

This chain connects TRBV6-1 to TRBJ1-4, with D tentatively TRBD1 (5 bases). Per the germline V gene, CDR1 is MNHNS and CDR2 is SASEGT. V dropped 3 bases and J dropped 7 bases, with 12 bases sitting between them. This CDR3 spans 14 amino acids. The CDR3 DNA reads as TGTGCCAGCAGTGAGAAGGGGCTGGTTGAAAAACTGTTTTTT. Protein: CASSEKGLVEKLFF.

V is TRBV6-5 and J is TRBJ2-1; 8 nucleotides agree with TRBD2. This CDR3 is 14 amino acids long. Trimming removed 7 bases from V and 10 bases from J; junction bases left unmatched: 12. CDR1 MNHEY and CDR2 SVGAGI come from the germline V gene. The CDR3 DNA follows: TGTGCCAGCACTCCGGGAACTAGCGGACTAGAGCAGTTCTTC. It codes for CASTPGTSGLEQFF.

This clone came up a few times. The rearrangement joins TRBV27 to TRBJ2-7; the match to TRBD1 covers 7 bases. This CDR3 has 13 residues. Germline values: CDR1 MNHEY, CDR2 SMNVEV (reference sequence). V was clipped by 7 bases and J by 5 bases; unmatched bases: 8. In nucleotides, the CDR3 is TGTGCCAGCAAAGACAGGGTCTGGCACGAGCAGTACTTC. Translating gives CASKDRVWHEQYF.